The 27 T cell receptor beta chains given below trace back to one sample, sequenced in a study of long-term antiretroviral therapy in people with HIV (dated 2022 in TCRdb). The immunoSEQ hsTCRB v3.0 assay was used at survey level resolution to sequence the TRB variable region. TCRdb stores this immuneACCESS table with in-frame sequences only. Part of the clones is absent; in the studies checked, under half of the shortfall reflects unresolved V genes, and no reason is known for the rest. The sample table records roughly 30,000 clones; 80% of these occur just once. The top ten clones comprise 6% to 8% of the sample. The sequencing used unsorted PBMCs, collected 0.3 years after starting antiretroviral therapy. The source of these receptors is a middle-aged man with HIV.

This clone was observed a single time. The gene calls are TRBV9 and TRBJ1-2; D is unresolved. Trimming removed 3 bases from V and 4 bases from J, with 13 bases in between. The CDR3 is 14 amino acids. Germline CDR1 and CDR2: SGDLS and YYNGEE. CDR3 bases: TGTGCCAGCAGCGCCCAAGGACTGCTCTATGGCTACACCTTC. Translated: CASSAQGLLYGYTF.

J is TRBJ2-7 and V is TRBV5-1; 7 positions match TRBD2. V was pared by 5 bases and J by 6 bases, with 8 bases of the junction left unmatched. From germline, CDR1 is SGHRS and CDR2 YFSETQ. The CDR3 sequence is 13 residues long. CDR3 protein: CASRREPMFEQYF. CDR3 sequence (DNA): TGCGCCAGCAGGCGGGAGCCCATGTTCGAGCAGTACTTC.

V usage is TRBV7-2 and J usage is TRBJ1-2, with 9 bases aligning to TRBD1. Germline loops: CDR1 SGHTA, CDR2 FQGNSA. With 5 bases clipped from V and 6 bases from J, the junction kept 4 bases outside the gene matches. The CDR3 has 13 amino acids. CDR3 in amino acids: CASSPQGANGYTF. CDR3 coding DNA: TGTGCCAGCAGCCCACAGGGGGCTAATGGCTACACCTTC.

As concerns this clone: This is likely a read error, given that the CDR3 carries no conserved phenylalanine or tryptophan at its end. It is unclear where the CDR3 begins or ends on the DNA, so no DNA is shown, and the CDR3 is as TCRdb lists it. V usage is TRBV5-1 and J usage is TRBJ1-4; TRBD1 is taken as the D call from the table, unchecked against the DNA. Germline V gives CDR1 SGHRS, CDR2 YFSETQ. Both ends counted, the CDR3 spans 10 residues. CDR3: CASSLVGQVC.

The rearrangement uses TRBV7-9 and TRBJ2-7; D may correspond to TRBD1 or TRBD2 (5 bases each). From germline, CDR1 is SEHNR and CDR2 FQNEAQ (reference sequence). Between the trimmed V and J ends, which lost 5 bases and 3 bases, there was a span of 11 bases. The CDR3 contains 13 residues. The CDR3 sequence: CASSGGLVYEQYF. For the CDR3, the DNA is TGTGCCAGCAGCGGGGGTTTAGTCTACGAGCAGTACTTC.

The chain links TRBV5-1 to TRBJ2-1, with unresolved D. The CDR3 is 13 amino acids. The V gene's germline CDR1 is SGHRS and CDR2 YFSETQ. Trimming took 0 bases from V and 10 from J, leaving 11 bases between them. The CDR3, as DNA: TGCGCCAGCAGCTTGGCCCCGCTAGAAGAGCAGTTCTTC. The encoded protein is CASSLAPLEEQFF.

The CDR3 here is CASSLQGTGLSEQYF. The CDR3 DNA reads TGTGCCAGCAGCCTCCAAGGGACAGGGCTAAGCGAGCAGTACTTC. The chain combines TRBV7-9 with TRBJ2-7; 9 bases are shared with TRBD1. The V gene's germline CDR1 is SEHNR and CDR2 FQNEAQ (reference sequence). Trimming took 5 bases from V and 6 from J; bases not matched to a gene: 11. The CDR3 spans 15 residues. The full variable domain, in which reference TRBV7-9 and TRBJ2-7 provide the parts outside the CDR3, is DTGVSQNPRHKITKRGQNVTFRCDPISEHNRLYWYRQTLGQGPEFLTYFQNEAQLEKSRLLSDRFSAERPKGSFSTLEIQRTEQGDSAMYLCASSLQGTGLSEQYFGPGTRLTVT.

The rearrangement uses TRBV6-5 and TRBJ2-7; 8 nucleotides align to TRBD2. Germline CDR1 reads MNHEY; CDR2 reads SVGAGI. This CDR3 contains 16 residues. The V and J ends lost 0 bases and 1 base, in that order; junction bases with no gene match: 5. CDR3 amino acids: CASSYSPAGVSYEQYF. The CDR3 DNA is TGTGCCAGCAGTTACTCCCCAGCGGGAGTATCCTACGAGCAGTACTTC.

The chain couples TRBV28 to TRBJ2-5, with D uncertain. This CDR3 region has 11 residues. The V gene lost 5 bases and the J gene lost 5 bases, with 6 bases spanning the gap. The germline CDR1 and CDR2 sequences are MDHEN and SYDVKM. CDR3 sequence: CASSIRETQYF. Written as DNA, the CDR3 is TGTGCCAGCAGTATACGGGAGACCCAGTACTTC.

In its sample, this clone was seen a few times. This CDR3 is CASSFLEGTRYEQYF. In nucleotides, the CDR3 is TGTGCCAGCAGCTTCTTGGAGGGGACTAGGTACGAGCAGTACTTC. V is TRBV7-8 and J is TRBJ2-7; 8 nucleotides align to TRBD2. CDR1 and CDR2 (germline): SGHVS, FQNEAQ. CDR3 size: 15 residues. Trimming took 3 bases from V and 4 from J; bases not matched to a gene: 8.

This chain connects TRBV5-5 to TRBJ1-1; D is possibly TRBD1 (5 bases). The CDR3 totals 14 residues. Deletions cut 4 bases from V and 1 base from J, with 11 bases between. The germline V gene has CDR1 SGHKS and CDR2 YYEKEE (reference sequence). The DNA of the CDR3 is TGTGCCAGCAGCCCGGACATTTCGAACACTGAAGCTTTCTTT. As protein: CASSPDISNTEAFF.

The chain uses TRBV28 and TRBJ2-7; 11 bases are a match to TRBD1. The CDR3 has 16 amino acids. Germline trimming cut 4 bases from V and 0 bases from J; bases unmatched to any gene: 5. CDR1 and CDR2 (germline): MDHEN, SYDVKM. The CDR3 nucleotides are TGTGCCAGCAGTTATGGGACAGGGGGTTTCTCCTACGAGCAGTACTTC. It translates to CASSYGTGGFSYEQYF.

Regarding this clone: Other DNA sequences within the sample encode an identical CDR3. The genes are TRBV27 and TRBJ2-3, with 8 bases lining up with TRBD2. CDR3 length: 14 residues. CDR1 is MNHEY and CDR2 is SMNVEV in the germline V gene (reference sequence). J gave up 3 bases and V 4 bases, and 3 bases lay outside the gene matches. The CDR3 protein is CASSSSGGTDTQYF. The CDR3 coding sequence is TGTGCCAGCAGTTCCTCGGGGGGGACAGATACGCAGTATTTT.

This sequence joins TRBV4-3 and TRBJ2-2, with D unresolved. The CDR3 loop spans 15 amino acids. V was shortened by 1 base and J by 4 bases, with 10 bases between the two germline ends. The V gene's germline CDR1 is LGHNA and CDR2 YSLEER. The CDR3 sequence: CASSQVAGFTGELFF. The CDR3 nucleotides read TGCGCCAGCAGCCAAGTCGCCGGGTTCACCGGGGAGCTGTTTTTT.

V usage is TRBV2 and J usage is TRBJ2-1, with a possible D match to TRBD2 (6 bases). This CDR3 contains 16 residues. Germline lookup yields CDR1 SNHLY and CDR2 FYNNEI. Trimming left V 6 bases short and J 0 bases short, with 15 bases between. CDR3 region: CASRRTTQSSYNEQFF. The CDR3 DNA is TGTGCCAGCAGGAGGACTACCCAGAGCTCCTACAATGAGCAGTTCTTC.

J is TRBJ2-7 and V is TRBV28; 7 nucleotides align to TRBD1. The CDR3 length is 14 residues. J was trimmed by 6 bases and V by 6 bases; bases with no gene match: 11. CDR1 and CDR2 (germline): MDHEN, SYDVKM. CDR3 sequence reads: CASRGTVSASEQYF. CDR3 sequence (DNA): TGTGCCAGCAGAGGGACAGTGTCCGCCTCCGAGCAGTACTTC.

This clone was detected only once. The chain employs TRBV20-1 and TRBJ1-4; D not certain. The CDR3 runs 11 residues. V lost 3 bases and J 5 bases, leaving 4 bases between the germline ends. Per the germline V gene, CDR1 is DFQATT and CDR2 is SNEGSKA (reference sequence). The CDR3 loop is CSASLNEKLFF. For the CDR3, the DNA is TGCAGTGCTAGTCTGAATGAAAAACTGTTTTTT.

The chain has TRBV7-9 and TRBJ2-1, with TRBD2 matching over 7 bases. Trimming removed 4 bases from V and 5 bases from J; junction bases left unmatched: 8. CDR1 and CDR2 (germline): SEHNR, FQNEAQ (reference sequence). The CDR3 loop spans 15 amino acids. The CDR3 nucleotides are TGTGCCAGCAGCTCACCGCACGCGGGAGACAATGAGCAGTTCTTC. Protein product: CASSSPHAGDNEQFF.

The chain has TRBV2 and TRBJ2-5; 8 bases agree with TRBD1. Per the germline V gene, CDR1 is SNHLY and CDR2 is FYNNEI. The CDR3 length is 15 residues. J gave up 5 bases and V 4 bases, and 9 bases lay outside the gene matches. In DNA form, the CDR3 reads TGTGCCAGCAGTGGTCCCGGACAGGGTCGCGAGACCCAGTACTTC. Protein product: CASSGPGQGRETQYF.

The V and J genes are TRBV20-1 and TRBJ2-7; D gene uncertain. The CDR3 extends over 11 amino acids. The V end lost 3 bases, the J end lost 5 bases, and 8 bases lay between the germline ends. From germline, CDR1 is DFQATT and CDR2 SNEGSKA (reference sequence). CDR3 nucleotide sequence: TGCAGTGCTAGGTTACAGAACGAGCAGTACTTC. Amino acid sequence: CSARLQNEQYF.

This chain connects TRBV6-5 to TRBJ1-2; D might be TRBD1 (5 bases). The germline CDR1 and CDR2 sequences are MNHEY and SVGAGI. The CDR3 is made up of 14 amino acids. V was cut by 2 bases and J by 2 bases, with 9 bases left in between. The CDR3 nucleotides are TGTGCCAGCAGTTACGGGGCAGGGAACTATGGCTACACCTTC. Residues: CASSYGAGNYGYTF.

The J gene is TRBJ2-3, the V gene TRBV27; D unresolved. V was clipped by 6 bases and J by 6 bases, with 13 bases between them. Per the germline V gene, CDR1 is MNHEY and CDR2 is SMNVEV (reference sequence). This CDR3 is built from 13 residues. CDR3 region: CASRQGLWDTQYF. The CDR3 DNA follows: TGTGCCAGCAGACAAGGGCTGTGGGATACGCAGTATTTT.

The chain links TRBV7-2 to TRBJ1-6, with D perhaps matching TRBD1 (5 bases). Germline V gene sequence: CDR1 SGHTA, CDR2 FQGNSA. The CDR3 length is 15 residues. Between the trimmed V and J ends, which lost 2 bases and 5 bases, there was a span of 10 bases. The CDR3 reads CASSLSRANNSPLHF. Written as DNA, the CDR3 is TGTGCCAGCAGCTTAAGCAGGGCGAATAATTCACCCCTCCACTTT.

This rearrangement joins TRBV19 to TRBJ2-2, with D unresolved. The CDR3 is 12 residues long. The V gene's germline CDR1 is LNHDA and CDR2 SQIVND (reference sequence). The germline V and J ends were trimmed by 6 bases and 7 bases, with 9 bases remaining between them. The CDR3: CASSKSGGELFF. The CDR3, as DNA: TGTGCCAGTAGCAAATCGGGCGGGGAGCTGTTTTTT.

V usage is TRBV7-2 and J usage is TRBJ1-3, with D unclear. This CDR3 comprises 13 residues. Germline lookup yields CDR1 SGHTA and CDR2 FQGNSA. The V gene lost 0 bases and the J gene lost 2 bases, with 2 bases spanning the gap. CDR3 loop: CASSLATGNTIYF. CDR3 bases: TGTGCCAGCAGCTTAGCTACTGGAAACACCATATATTTT.

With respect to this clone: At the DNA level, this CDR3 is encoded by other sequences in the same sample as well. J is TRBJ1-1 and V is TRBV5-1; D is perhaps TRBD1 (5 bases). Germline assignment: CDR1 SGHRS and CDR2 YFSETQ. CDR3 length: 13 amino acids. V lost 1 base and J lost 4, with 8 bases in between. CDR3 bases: TGCGCCAGCAGCTTGAAGAGGGGCACTGAAGCTTTCTTT. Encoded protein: CASSLKRGTEAFF.

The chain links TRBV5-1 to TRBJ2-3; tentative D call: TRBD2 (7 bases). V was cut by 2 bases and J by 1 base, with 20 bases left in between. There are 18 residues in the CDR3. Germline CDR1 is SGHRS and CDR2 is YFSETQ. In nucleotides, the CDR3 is TGCGCCAGCAGCTTATTTACAGGGAGGGTCAGAGGCACAGATACGCAGTATTTT. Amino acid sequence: CASSLFTGRVRGTDTQYF.